The present T cell receptor beta chain was sequenced within a study of T cells in Graves' hyperthyroidism and ophthalmopathy. Study-wide results and caveats: Blood also held most thyroid clonotypes expanded beyond 0.001. The model forecast ophthalmopathy, anticipating it by a median around 6.5 months before onset.

RNA transcripts yielded amplified TCR beta CDR3 regions. A set of HTBI primers served as the primers for a first-round RT-PCR of the TCR CDR3. TCRdb reprocessed the multiplex PCR reads via MiXCR and lists one record per CDR3 protein. Found here are hundreds of thousands of distinct CDR3 sequences, roughly 20% of them singletons; the top ten hold 16%. In patients aged 18 to 65, hyperthyroidism was newly diagnosed, with duration under 2 months. Researchers barred patients who had uncontrolled infection, other autoimmune disease, pregnancy or lactation. Of note for this clonotype: No antigen is known for it.

Germline V lookup: CDR1 WNHNN, CDR2 SYGVQD (reference sequence). The CDR3 sequence is 14 residues long. The V and J ends lost 2 bases and 6 bases respectively, with 10 bases between them. The J gene is TRBJ2-2, the V gene TRBV10-1; the D is unclear. The source of this sequence is a woman aged 45-59 years with Graves' hyperthyroidism that later progressed to Graves' ophthalmopathy. The sample was blood. CDR3 coding DNA: TGCGCCAGCAGTGAGACTGTTGGGGCCGGGGAGCTGTTTTTT. Translation gives CASSETVGAGELFF.